This T cell receptor beta chain was observed in a study of Graves' ophthalmopathy and Graves' hyperthyroidism. This clonotype has a count of ten or more. Beta-chain TCR CDR3 regions were amplified from RNA transcripts. A first-round RT-PCR used HTBI primers, followed by a second-round multiplex PCR. TCRdb used MiXCR to reprocess the multiplex PCR reads, holding one entry per CDR3 protein. The sample contains a few hundred thousand distinct CDR3 sequences, about 18% of which appear only once. The CDR3 covers 13 residues. The germline V gene has CDR1 SGHRS and CDR2 YFSETQ. V trimming: 0 bases; J trimming: 7 bases; junction bases outside the gene matches: 3.

This receptor was identified in an adult woman with stable Graves' hyperthyroidism. The specimen was peripheral blood. This rearrangement joins TRBV5-1 to TRBJ1-1; 7 nucleotides align to TRBD1. This CDR3 is CASSLEAGGEAFF. CDR3 bases: TGCGCCAGCAGCTTGGAGGCAGGGGGTGAAGCTTTCTTT.